This T cell receptor beta chain derives from a study of T cells in Graves' hyperthyroidism and ophthalmopathy. Study-wide results and limits: Most thyroid clonotypes that were expanded above 0.001 also turned up in blood. It was a median approximately 7.1 months before onset that the model predicted ophthalmopathy.

Diagnosing involved the use of clinical symptoms, serum thyroxine and TRAb, thyroid ultrasound and orbital computed tomography. PBMCs came from 8.5 to 10 ml fresh peripheral blood. In this sample, this clonotype turned up a few times. Its antigen is as yet unknown. The investigators amplified TCR beta CDR3 regions from RNA transcripts. The TCR CDR3 was amplified in a first-round RT-PCR using the HTBI primer set. TCRdb fed the multiplex PCR reads into MiXCR, producing one record per CDR3 protein. The top ten clones hold 30% to 40% of a sample with a few hundred thousand distinct CDR3 sequences, roughly 13% of them seen once. This CDR3 comprises 19 residues. Germline CDR1 SGHDN, CDR2 FVKESK. Unmatched junction bases numbered 9, after V lost 0 bases and J lost 4 bases.

The rearrangement uses TRBV14 and TRBJ2-1, with 13 bases matching TRBD2. This clonotype originated in a woman in her forties with Graves' ophthalmopathy. Sequencing used blood. The chain's CDR3 is CASSQDWRTSGSFYNEQFF. CDR3 DNA: TGTGCCAGCAGCCAAGATTGGAGGACTAGCGGGAGTTTTTACAATGAGCAGTTCTTC.